This T cell receptor beta chain was captured in a study of early T cells in non-severe SARS-CoV-2 infection. Study observations and caveats: There was a bias toward anti-spike CD8 responses in VDJdb matching, which missed private and CD4 specificities.

CDR1 and CDR2 (germline): MGHRA, YSYEKL. There are 16 residues in the CDR3. Trimming removed 1 base at V and 0 bases at J, with 10 bases between. The sample holds many counts of this clonotype. Its specificity is not known. The protocol attached unique molecular identifiers to individual cDNA molecules. MiXCR, applied by TCRdb to the 5' RACE reads, yields one record per CDR3 protein. Seen here are about 57,000 distinct CDR3 sequences, about 10% observed once, and the top ten hold 8.5% to 9%. The chain uses TRBV4-1 and TRBJ2-1; D ambiguous. This clonotype originated in an adult who was a healthcare worker with PCR-confirmed SARS-CoV-2 infection or an uninfected control (not recorded which). Sequences were obtained from whole blood. Here the CDR3 DNA reads TGCGCCAGCAGCCAAGCGGGCCTTAGCTCCTACAATGAGCAGTTCTTC. Protein: CASSQAGLSSYNEQFF.